Shown below are 30 T cell receptor beta chains from a single sample sequenced in a study of blood T cell repertoires in COVID-19. Sequencing used immunoSEQ multiplex PCR; TCRdb keeps in-frame clones, though not all of them. The sample yields 110,000 or so clones, 80% to 90% seen once. Sequencing was done on a sample of peripheral blood. Every receptor here comes from a man aged 70 or older with active or convalescent COVID-19.

V gene TRBV27 combines with J gene TRBJ1-2, with 9 bases identical to TRBD1. J lost 3 bases, V lost 5 bases, and 7 bases had no gene match. Germline V CDR1 and CDR2: MNHEY, SMNVEV (reference sequence). CDR3 length equals 15 residues. The CDR3 DNA reads TGTGCCAGCAGTAAGGGGGACAGGGCGGACTATGGCTACACCTTC. It specifies CASSKGDRADYGYTF.

The CDR3 DNA reads TGTGCCAGCAGTTCGACAGGTTTCGGGGGAAACACCATATATTTT. Its translation: CASSSTGFGGNTIYF. The V call is TRBV28, the J call TRBJ1-3, with D possibly matching TRBD1 (6 bases). The CDR3 extends over 15 amino acids. Looked up from germline, CDR1 is MDHEN and CDR2 is SYDVKM. The V gene lost 4 bases and the J gene lost 4 bases, with 14 bases spanning the gap.

The table lists this clone with a count of one. The chain recombines TRBV19 with TRBJ1-5, with D possibly being TRBD1 (5 bases). CDR3 length equals 14 residues. Trimming took 8 bases from V and 9 from J, leaving 20 bases between them. Germline-derived CDR1 and CDR2 are LNHDA and SQIVND (reference sequence). Here the CDR3 DNA reads TGTGCCAGTGAACTGACGGAGGGGTGGGGGCCCCAGCATTTT. Protein: CASELTEGWGPQHF.

V usage is TRBV6-5 and J usage is TRBJ1-5; possible D gene TRBD1, 6 bases. Germline V CDR1 and CDR2: MNHEY, SVGAGI. Trimming took off 6 bases at V and 4 bases at J, with 10 bases between the two ends. This CDR3 contains 13 residues. For the CDR3, the DNA is TGTGCCAGCAGCCTAACAGGGAATCAGCCCCAGCATTTT. This encodes CASSLTGNQPQHF.

This sequence joins TRBV10-3 and TRBJ2-1; 11 nucleotides line up with TRBD2. The trim removed 6 bases at V and 3 bases at J, leaving 4 bases unmatched. CDR3 size: 15 residues. Germline-derived CDR1 and CDR2 are ENHRY and SYGVKD. The CDR3 is CAIRPGTSGYNEQFF. The CDR3 coding sequence is TGTGCCATCAGGCCCGGGACTAGCGGCTACAATGAGCAGTTCTTC.

The rearrangement links TRBV24-1 to TRBJ2-3, with D maybe TRBD1 (5 bases). The V end was cut by 3 bases, the J end by 0 bases, with 15 bases between. Germline V gene data show CDR1 as KGHDR and CDR2 as SFDVKD. The CDR3 length is 17 residues. CDR3 bases: TGTGCCACCAGTGATCCCCAGGGCGGACAAAGCACAGATACGCAGTATTTT. Translating it yields CATSDPQGGQSTDTQYF.

The chain combines TRBV28 with TRBJ1-2; TRBD1 aligns across 7 bases. Germline V gene data show CDR1 as MDHEN and CDR2 as SYDVKM. CDR3 length: 15 amino acids. Trimming took 6 bases from V and 7 from J; bases not matched to a gene: 14. For the CDR3, the DNA is TGTGCCAGCAGCCGTCGAGGGGGCGCCCAGGCTGGCTACACCTTC. Its protein is CASSRRGGAQAGYTF.

The rearrangement links TRBV20-1 to TRBJ1-2, with 7 bases fitting TRBD1. Germline V gene lookup returns CDR1 DFQATT and CDR2 SNEGSKA (reference sequence). The length of the CDR3 is 11 residues. The CDR3 DNA sequence: TGCAGGTCCAACCAGGGGGGTGGCTACACCTTC. Its protein product is CRSNQGGGYTF.

V gene TRBV10-3 combines with J gene TRBJ2-3, with D possibly TRBD2 on 6 matching bases. This CDR3 has 14 amino acids. From germline, CDR1 is ENHRY and CDR2 SYGVKD. V shed 5 bases and J shed 6 bases, with 15 bases lying between them. The CDR3, as DNA: TGTGCCATCAGTCCCGAGGGTCGGGAGGATACGCAGTATTTT. It encodes CAISPEGREDTQYF.

With regard to this clone: This CDR3 is also generated by other DNA sequences in the sample. CDR3 residues: CASSPSGQGNQPQHF. In nucleotides, the CDR3 is TGTGCCAGCAGTCCATCGGGGCAGGGGAATCAGCCCCAGCATTTT. The V call is TRBV28, the J call TRBJ1-5, with D possibly TRBD1 on 6 matching bases. Trimming cost V 5 bases and J 4 bases, with 15 bases left between them. The CDR3 runs to 15 residues. Germline assignment: CDR1 MDHEN and CDR2 SYDVKM. The full variable domain, completed using reference TRBV28 and TRBJ1-5, is DVKVTQSSRYLVKRTGEKVFLECVQDMDHENMFWYRQDPGLGLRLIYFSYDVKMKEKGDIPEGYSVSREKKERFSLILESASTNQTSMYLCASSPSGQGNQPQHFGDGTRLSIL.

This sequence joins TRBV10-3 and TRBJ2-7; D is perhaps TRBD2 (5 bases). V gave up 2 bases and J gave up 4 bases, with 15 bases separating them. Germline CDR1 ENHRY, CDR2 SYGVKD. This CDR3 contains 15 residues. CDR3 in DNA: TGTGCCATCAGTGAGAACTCTGGGAGCGGTTACGAGCAGTACTTC. Translating it yields CAISENSGSGYEQYF.

The V gene is TRBV28, the J gene TRBJ2-3; TRBD2 matches at 10 bases. V lost 11 bases to trimming and J lost 3 bases; unmatched junction nucleotides: 14. In germline, CDR1 is MDHEN, CDR2 SYDVKM. This CDR3 is 16 amino acids long. The CDR3 region has the DNA TGTGCCCCAACCCTAAGCGGGAGGGCCATAACAGATACGCAGTATTTT. This sequence encodes CAPTLSGRAITDTQYF.

The rearrangement uses TRBV19 and TRBJ1-5; 7 bases align to TRBD1. The J segment lost 8 bases and the V segment lost 5 bases, leaving 9 bases of the junction unmatched. The CDR3 has 14 residues. Germline values: CDR1 LNHDA, CDR2 SQIVND (reference sequence). The DNA for the CDR3 is TGTGCCAGTAGTCCGGGACAGCCTTTGAAGCCCCAGCATTTT. Translating gives CASSPGQPLKPQHF.

J is TRBJ2-1 and V is TRBV28, with 8 positions matching TRBD1. The CDR3 consists of 15 residues. The V segment lost 6 bases and the J segment 1 base; nucleotides outside the gene matches: 5. From germline, CDR1 is MDHEN and CDR2 SYDVKM. The CDR3, as DNA: TGTGCCAGCAGCCGGAGACAGGGGTCCTACAATGAGCAGTTCTTC. This encodes CASSRRQGSYNEQFF.

This clone has only one observation. The CDR3 region is CASSRPTSGSGETQYF. CDR3 nucleotide sequence: TGTGCCAGTAGTCGTCCGACTAGCGGGAGTGGAGAGACCCAGTACTTC. J is TRBJ2-5 and V is TRBV19; 12 bases align to TRBD2. Germline CDR1 reads LNHDA; CDR2 reads SQIVND (reference sequence). The CDR3 consists of 16 residues. V gave up 5 bases and J gave up 4 bases; unmatched junction bases: 8.

The chain employs TRBV12-3 or TRBV12-4 and TRBJ1-1; TRBD1 matches 7 bases. V shed 5 bases and J 7 bases; nucleotides not matched to a gene: 4. The CDR3 covers 12 residues. CDR3 amino acids: CASSHRDSEAFF. CDR3 in DNA: TGTGCCAGCAGTCACCGGGACAGTGAAGCTTTCTTT.

The chain combines TRBV28 with TRBJ2-7; the D is unclear. The germline V gene has CDR1 MDHEN and CDR2 SYDVKM. The V gene lost 4 bases and the J gene lost 10 bases, with 20 bases spanning the gap. The CDR3 is 14 amino acids. The CDR3 region is CASSSIAARLGQYF. The CDR3 DNA is TGTGCCAGCAGTTCGATCGCGGCTCGTCTTGGACAGTACTTC.

V and J are TRBV11-2 and TRBJ1-2; 9 positions agree with TRBD1. This CDR3 has 13 residues. In germline, CDR1 is SGHAT, CDR2 FQNNGV. Trimming removed 5 bases from V and 7 bases from J; junction bases left unmatched: 5. CDR3 bases: TGTGCCAGCAGCCCCGGGACAGGGCCTGGCTACACCTTC. The encoded protein is CASSPGTGPGYTF.

The chain recombines TRBV5-1 with TRBJ2-2, with D possibly matching TRBD1 (6 bases). V lost 5 bases and J lost 0, with 14 bases in between. CDR1 and CDR2 from the germline V gene are SGHRS and YFSETQ. The CDR3 loop spans 16 amino acids. CDR3 residues: CASRTGTNSNTGELFF. DNA of the CDR3: TGCGCCAGCAGAACCGGGACAAACTCGAACACCGGGGAGCTGTTTTTT. The complete variable domain, with remaining parts taken from reference TRBV5-1 and TRBJ2-2, reads KAGVTQTPRYLIKTRGQQVTLSCSPISGHRSVSWYQQTPGQGLQFLFEYFSETQRNKGNFPGRFSGRQFSNSRSEMNVSTLELGDSALYLCASRTGTNSNTGELFFGEGSRLTVL.

The chain employs TRBV25-1 and TRBJ1-1; tentatively, D is TRBD1 (6 bases). This CDR3 region has 14 residues. Germline values: CDR1 MGHDK, CDR2 SYGVNS. Between the trimmed V and J ends, which lost 3 bases and 9 bases, there was a span of 17 bases. The CDR3 protein is CASSEHREESKAFF. CDR3 DNA: TGTGCCAGCAGTGAGCACAGGGAAGAATCGAAAGCTTTCTTT. The whole variable domain, remainder taken from reference TRBV25-1 and TRBJ1-1, is EADIYQTPRYLVIGTGKKITLECSQTMGHDKMYWYQQDPGMELHLIHYSYGVNSTEKGDLSSESTVSRIRTEHFPLTLESARPSHTSQYLCASSEHREESKAFFGQGTRLTVV.

The chain joins TRBV5-1 to TRBJ2-2; 14 bases agree with TRBD2. The CDR3 runs to 17 residues. V was pared by 4 bases and J by 4 bases, with 6 bases of the junction left unmatched. Germline assignment: CDR1 SGHRS and CDR2 YFSETQ. CDR3 nucleotide sequence: TGCGCCAGCAGCGGGGGACTAGCGGGAGTGGGCACCGGGGAGCTGTTTTTT. Translation: CASSGGLAGVGTGELFF.

The chain links TRBV24-1 to TRBJ2-1; the D gene is possibly TRBD2 (5 bases). Germline CDR1 KGHDR, CDR2 SFDVKD. This CDR3 comprises 15 residues. V was clipped by 4 bases and J by 6 bases, with 15 bases between them. CDR3: CATSEPRGPLNEQFF. CDR3 DNA sequence: TGTGCCACCAGTGAGCCCCGCGGGCCCCTCAATGAGCAGTTCTTC.

The V gene is TRBV6-5, the J gene TRBJ2-6; the D gene is possibly TRBD1 (5 bases). The V gene lost 6 bases and the J gene lost 0 bases, with 9 bases spanning the gap. Germline V lookup: CDR1 MNHEY, CDR2 SVGAGI. CDR3 length equals 15 residues. The DNA for the CDR3 is TGTGCCAGCAGGAACAGGAACTCTGGGGCCAACGTCCTGACTTTC. It codes for CASRNRNSGANVLTF.

The chain combines TRBV19 with TRBJ2-7; 7 bases are shared with TRBD2. Germline V gives CDR1 LNHDA, CDR2 SQIVND (reference sequence). Germline trimming cut 2 bases from V and 4 bases from J; bases unmatched to any gene: 5. The CDR3 loop spans 14 amino acids. CDR3 coding DNA: TGTGCCAGTAGTATACTGGCGGGAGCGTACGAGCAGTACTTC. Translating it yields CASSILAGAYEQYF.

There are a few counts of this clone. This chain connects TRBV4-1 to TRBJ2-7; the match to TRBD2 covers 12 bases. CDR1 and CDR2 from the germline V gene are MGHRA and YSYEKL. The V segment lost 1 base and the J segment 4 bases; nucleotides outside the gene matches: 2. This CDR3 has 15 residues. CDR3 residues: CASSQASGRAYEQYF. The CDR3 DNA reads as TGCGCCAGCAGCCAAGCTAGCGGGAGGGCTTACGAGCAGTACTTC.

The genes are TRBV9 and TRBJ2-7, with 10 positions matching TRBD1. Trimming at V came to 0 bases and at J to 6 bases, leaving 3 bases not matched to a gene. The CDR3 consists of 14 residues. Germline V gives CDR1 SGDLS, CDR2 YYNGEE. The CDR3 DNA reads TGTGCCAGCAGCGTAGTTGGGACAGGGGCCGAGCAGTACTTC. This gives the protein CASSVVGTGAEQYF.

This chain joins TRBV30 and TRBJ1-5, with a tentative D call TRBD1 (6 bases). Trimming shortened V by 2 bases and J by 8 bases, and 10 bases separated the two germline ends. In germline, CDR1 is GTSNPN, CDR2 SVGIG (reference sequence). CDR3 length: 12 residues. DNA for the CDR3: TGTGCCTGGAGTTCGGGGGGCAAGCCCCAGCATTTT. The encoded protein is CAWSSGGKPQHF.

The chain joins TRBV28 to TRBJ1-2; 9 nucleotides align to TRBD1. V lost 5 bases, J lost 4 bases, and 5 bases stayed unmatched. Germline loops: CDR1 MDHEN, CDR2 SYDVKM. This CDR3 comprises 14 residues. The CDR3 nucleotides are TGTGCCAGCAGTCCCCGACAGGGGGGCTATGGCTACACCTTC. It is translated as CASSPRQGGYGYTF.

The chain has TRBV18 and TRBJ2-3; D is uncertain. The CDR3 has 16 amino acids. Trimming left V 5 bases short and J 2 bases short, with 17 bases between. Per germline, CDR1 KGHSH and CDR2 LQKENI. The CDR3 nucleotides read TGTGCCAGCTCAGCGGTTATGCCTGGCGACACAGATACGCAGTATTTT. Its translation is CASSAVMPGDTDTQYF.

The chain carries TRBV5-1 and TRBJ1-2; D gene ambiguous. The germline V gene has CDR1 SGHRS and CDR2 YFSETQ. V shed 1 base and J shed 3 bases, with 10 bases lying between them. The CDR3 loop spans 14 amino acids. The CDR3 nucleotides read TGCGCCAGCAGCTTGAGAGGGAAAGACTATGGCTACACCTTC. The encoded protein is CASSLRGKDYGYTF.